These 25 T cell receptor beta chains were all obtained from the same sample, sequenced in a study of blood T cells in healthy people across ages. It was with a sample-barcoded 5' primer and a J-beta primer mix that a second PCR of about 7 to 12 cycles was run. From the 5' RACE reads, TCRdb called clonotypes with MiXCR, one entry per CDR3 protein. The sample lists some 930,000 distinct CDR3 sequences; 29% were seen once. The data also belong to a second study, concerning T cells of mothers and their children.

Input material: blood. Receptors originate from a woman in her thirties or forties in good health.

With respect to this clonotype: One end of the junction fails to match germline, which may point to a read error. The chain's CDR3 is CASNLDFGTSQETQYF. As DNA, the CDR3 is TGCGCCAGCAACTTGGATTTCGGGACCAGCCAAGAGACCCAGTACTTC. The V gene is TRBV5-1, the J gene TRBJ2-5; D may match TRBD1 or TRBD2 (5 bases each). Germline assignment: CDR1 SGHRS and CDR2 YFSETQ. The CDR3 consists of 16 residues.

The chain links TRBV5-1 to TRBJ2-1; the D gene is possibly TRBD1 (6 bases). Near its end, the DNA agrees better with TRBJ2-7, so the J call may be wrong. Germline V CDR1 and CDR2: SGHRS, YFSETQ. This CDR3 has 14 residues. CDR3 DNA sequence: TGCGCCAGCAGCTTGGTCGGACAGTACAATGAGCAGTACTTC. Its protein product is CASSLVGQYNEQYF.

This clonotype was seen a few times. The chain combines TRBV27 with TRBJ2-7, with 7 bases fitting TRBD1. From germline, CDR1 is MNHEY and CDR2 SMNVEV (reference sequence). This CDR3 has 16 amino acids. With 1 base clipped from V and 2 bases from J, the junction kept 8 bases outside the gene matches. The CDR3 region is CASSLYAQGIAYEQYF. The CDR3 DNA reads TGTGCCAGCAGTTTATACGCACAGGGGATCGCCTACGAGCAGTACTTC.

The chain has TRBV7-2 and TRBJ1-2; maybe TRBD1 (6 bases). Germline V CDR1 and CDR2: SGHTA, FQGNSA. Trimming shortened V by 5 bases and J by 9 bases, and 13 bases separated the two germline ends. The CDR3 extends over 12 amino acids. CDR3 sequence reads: CASSLLTGRYTF. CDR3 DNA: TGTGCCAGCAGCCTTTTAACAGGGCGCTACACCTTC.

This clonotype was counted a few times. DNA for the CDR3: TGTGCCAGCAGCTTATCGGGGACTAGCGCCACGGCGGCCCAGTACTTC. Translating gives CASSLSGTSATAAQYF. The chain employs TRBV7-2 and TRBJ2-5; 10 bases fit TRBD2. Per germline, CDR1 SGHTA and CDR2 FQGNSA. V shed 2 bases, J shed 9 bases, and the junction held 12 bases outside the gene matches. This CDR3 contains 16 residues. Looking up the rest from reference TRBV7-2 and TRBJ2-5 gives the full variable domain: GAGVSQSPSNKVTEKGKDVELRCDPISGHTALYWYRQSLGQGLEFLIYFQGNSAPDKSGLPSDRFSAERTGGSVSTLTIQRTQQEDSAVYLCASSLSGTSATAAQYFGPGTRLLVL.

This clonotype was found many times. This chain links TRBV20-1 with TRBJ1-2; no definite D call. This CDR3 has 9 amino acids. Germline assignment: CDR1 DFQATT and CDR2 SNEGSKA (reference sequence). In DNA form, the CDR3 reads TGCAGAATAGGCTATGGCTACACCTTC. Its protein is CRIGYGYTF.

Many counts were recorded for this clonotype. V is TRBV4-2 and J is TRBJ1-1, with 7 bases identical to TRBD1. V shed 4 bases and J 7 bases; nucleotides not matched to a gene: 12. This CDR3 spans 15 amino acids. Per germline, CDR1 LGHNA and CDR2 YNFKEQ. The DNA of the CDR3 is TGTGCCAGCAGCCCGACCCGCGAGGGGGCTCGTGAAGCTTTCTTT. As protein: CASSPTREGAREAFF.

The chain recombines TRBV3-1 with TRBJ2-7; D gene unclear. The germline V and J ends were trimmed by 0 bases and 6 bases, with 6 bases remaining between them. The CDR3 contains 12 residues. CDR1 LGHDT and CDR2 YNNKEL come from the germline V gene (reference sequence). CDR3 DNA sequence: TGTGCCAGCAGCCAAGATAGGTCCGAGCAGTACTTC. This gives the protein CASSQDRSEQYF.

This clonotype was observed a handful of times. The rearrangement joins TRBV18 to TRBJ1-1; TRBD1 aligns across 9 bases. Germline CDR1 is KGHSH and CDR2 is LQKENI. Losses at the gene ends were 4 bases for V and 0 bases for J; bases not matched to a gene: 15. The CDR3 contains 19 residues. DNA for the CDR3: TGTGCCAGCTCACTCCTTTCCGGACAGGGGAGAAGGATGAACACTGAAGCTTTCTTT. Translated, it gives CASSLLSGQGRRMNTEAFF.

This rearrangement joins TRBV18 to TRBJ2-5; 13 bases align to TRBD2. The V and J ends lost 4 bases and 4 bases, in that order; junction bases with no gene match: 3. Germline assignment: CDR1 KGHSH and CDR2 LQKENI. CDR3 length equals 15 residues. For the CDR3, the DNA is TGTGCCAGCTCACGAGGGACTAGCGGGGTAGAGACCCAGTACTTC. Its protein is CASSRGTSGVETQYF.

The CDR3 spells CASSFRSPTTYEQYF. DNA for the CDR3: TGTGCCAGCAGTTTTAGGAGCCCCACTACCTACGAGCAGTACTTC. The chain carries TRBV27 and TRBJ2-7, with no clear D. The CDR3 length is 15 residues. CDR1 and CDR2 (germline): MNHEY, SMNVEV (reference sequence). The V gene lost 3 bases and the J gene lost 2 bases, with 14 bases spanning the gap.

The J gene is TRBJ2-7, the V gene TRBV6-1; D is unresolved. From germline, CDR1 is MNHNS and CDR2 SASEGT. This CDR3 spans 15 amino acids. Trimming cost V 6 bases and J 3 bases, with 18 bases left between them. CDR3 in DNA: TGTGCCAGCAGGGGGTCACCCGGCCACATCTACGAGCAGTACTTC. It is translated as CASRGSPGHIYEQYF.

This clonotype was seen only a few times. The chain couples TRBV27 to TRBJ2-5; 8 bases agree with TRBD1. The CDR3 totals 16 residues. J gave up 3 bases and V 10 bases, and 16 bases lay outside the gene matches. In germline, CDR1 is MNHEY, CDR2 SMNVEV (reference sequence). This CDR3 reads CATGTSGTGWEETQYF. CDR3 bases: TGTGCCACCGGGACGTCTGGGACAGGTTGGGAAGAGACCCAGTACTTC.

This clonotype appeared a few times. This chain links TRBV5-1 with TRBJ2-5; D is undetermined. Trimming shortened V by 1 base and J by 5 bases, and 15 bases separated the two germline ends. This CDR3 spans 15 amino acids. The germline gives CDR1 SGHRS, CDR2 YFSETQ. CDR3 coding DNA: TGCGCCAGCAGCTTGAAACCGGGCCAAATGGAGACCCAGTACTTC. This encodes CASSLKPGQMETQYF.

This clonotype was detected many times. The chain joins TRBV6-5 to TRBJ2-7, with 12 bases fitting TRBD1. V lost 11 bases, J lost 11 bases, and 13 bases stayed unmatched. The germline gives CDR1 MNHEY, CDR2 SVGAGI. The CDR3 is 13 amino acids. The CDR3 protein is CASARDRGRLEYF. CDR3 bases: TGTGCCTCCGCGAGGGACAGGGGGCGGTTAGAGTACTTC.

The CDR3 bases are TGTGCCAGCAGCTGGACAGGAGTCGAGGTTTTCTTT. Protein: CASSWTGVEVFF. J is TRBJ1-1 and V is TRBV7-2, with 7 bases aligning to TRBD1. Germline V gene data show CDR1 as SGHTA and CDR2 as FQGNSA. CDR3 size: 12 residues. Unmatched junction bases numbered 9, after V lost 4 bases and J lost 13 bases.

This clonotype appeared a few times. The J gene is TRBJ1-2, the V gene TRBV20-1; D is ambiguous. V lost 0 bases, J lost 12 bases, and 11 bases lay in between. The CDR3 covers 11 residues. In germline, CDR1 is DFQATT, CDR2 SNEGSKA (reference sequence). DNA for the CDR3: TGCAGTGCTAGAGATGGGGAAAGGGACACCTTC. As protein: CSARDGERDTF.

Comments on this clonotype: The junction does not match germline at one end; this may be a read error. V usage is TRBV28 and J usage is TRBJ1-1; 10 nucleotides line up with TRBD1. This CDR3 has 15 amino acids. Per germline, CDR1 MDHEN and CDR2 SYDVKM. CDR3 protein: CASSSLGQGYTKAFF. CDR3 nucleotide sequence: TGTGCCAGCAGTTCGCTGGGACAGGGGTACACTAAAGCTTTCTTT.

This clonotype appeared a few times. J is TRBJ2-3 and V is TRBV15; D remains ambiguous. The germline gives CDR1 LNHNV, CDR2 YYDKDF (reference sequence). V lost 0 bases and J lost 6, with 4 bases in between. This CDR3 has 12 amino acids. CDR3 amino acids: CATSRDIDTQYF. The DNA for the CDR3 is TGTGCCACCAGCAGAGATATCGATACGCAGTATTTT.

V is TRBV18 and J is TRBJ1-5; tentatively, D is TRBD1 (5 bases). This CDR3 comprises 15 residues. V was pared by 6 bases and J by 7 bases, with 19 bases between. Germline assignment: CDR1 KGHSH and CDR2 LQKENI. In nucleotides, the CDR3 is TGTGCCAGCTCTCGAGAAGGGGCCCCGCGCCAGCCCCAGCATTTT. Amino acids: CASSREGAPRQPQHF.

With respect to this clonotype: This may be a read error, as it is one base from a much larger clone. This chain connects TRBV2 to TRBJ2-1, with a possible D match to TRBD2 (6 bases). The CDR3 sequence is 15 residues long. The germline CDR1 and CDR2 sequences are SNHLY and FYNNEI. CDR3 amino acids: CVSIRDWSSYNEQFF. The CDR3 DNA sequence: TGTGTCAGCATTCGGGACTGGAGCTCCTACAATGAGCAGTTCTTC.

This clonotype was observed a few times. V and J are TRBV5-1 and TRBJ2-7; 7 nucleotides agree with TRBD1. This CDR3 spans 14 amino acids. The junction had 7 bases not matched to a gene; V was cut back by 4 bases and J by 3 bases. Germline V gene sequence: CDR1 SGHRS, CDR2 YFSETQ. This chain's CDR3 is CASSPGQAHYEQYF. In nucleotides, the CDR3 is TGCGCCAGCAGCCCCGGACAGGCCCACTACGAGCAGTACTTC.

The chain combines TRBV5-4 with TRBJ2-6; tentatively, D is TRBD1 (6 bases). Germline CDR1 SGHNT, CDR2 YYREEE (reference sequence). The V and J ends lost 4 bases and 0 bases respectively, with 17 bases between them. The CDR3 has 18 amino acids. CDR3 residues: CASSHPTGRSSGANVLTF. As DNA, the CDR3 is TGTGCCAGCAGCCACCCGACAGGCCGCTCCTCTGGGGCCAACGTCCTGACTTTC.

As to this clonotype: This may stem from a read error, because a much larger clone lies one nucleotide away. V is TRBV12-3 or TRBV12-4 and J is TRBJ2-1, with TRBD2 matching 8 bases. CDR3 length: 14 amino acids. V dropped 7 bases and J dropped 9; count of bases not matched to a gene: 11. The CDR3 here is CASKCPGGVGEQFF. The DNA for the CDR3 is TGTGCCAGCAAGTGCCCCGGGGGGGTAGGTGAGCAGTTCTTC.

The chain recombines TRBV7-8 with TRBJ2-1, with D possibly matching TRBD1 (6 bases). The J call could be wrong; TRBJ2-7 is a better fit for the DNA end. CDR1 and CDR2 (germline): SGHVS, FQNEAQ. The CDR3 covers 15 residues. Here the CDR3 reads CASSLPQGSYNEQYF. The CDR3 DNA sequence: TGTGCCAGCAGCTTACCACAGGGCTCCTACAATGAGCAGTACTTC.